Detailed here is one T cell receptor (beta chain). Its antigen is not identified. Assay used: immunoSEQ multiplex PCR; TCRdb lists only in-frame clones, some missing. The repertoire holds about 4,300 clones, with 76% as singletons. This specimen belongs to a study of T cells after posttransplantation cyclophosphamide. Study-wide points: After PTCy, TRB diversity resembled that of CNI/methotrexate controls.

A marrow graft followed busulfan-fludarabine conditioning, with cyclophosphamide on days +3 and +4. Trimming removed 4 bases from V and 5 bases from J, with 13 bases in between. Germline V gene sequence: CDR1 SGDLS, CDR2 YYNGEE. CDR3 length equals 14 residues. The source of this sequence is a male patient aged 35 to 55 who received an allogeneic stem cell transplant from a related donor, was CMV-positive, and had acute and chronic GVHD. The graft donor may have contributed some T cells. The rearrangement joins TRBV9 to TRBJ2-1; weak D call: TRBD1 (6 bases). Sequencing used PBMCs, obtained after allogeneic stem cell transplant with posttransplant cyclophosphamide. The CDR3 nucleotides read TGTGCCAGCAGCCTCAATACAGGGAACAATGAGCAGTTCTTC. Encoded protein: CASSLNTGNNEQFF.